This T cell receptor (beta chain) was recovered during a study of technical replicates of blood from a few donors. Clones were sequenced by immunoSEQ multiplex PCR, and TCRdb holds only the in-frame ones, with some missing. The sample holds tens of thousands of clones, more than 90% seen once. V dropped 4 bases and J dropped 1 base, with 7 bases sitting between them. CDR1 SQVTM and CDR2 ANQGSEA come from the germline V gene. CDR3 length: 12 residues. This TCR was sampled from a human donor in good health. Some clones in this sample may be carry-over from other donors' samples. Specimen: PBMCs. The chain couples TRBV29-1 to TRBJ2-5; D is unclear. The CDR3 nucleotides are TGCAGCGTTGGTGGAGCCCAAGAGACCCAGTACTTC. This sequence encodes CSVGGAQETQYF.